This passage covers 29 T cell receptor beta chains from one sample sequenced in a study of Tregs in tolerant kidney transplant recipients. Clones were sequenced by immunoSEQ multiplex PCR, and TCRdb holds only the in-frame ones, with some missing. The table includes under 95,000 clones, around 93% detected once. The source material was Tregs from blood, sampled before the transplant. The receptors derive from a human donor who received a combined kidney and bone marrow transplant.

This chain uses TRBV7-8 with TRBJ1-5; no clear D. V lost 2 bases, J lost 7 bases, and 6 bases lay in between. The CDR3 consists of 12 residues. Germline V gives CDR1 SGHVS, CDR2 FQNEAQ. The CDR3: CASSLMGQPQHF. Written as DNA, the CDR3 is TGTGCCAGCAGCTTAATGGGCCAGCCCCAGCATTTT. Drawing the rest from reference TRBV7-8 and TRBJ1-5, the complete variable domain is GAGVSQSPRYKVAKRGQDVALRCDPISGHVSLFWYQQALGQGPEFLTYFQNEAQLDKSGLPSDRFFAERPEGSVSTLKIQRTQQEDSAVYLCASSLMGQPQHFGDGTRLSIL.

This clone was seen just once. The chain is built from TRBV28 and TRBJ2-2; weak D call: TRBD1 (5 bases). The germline V gene encodes CDR1 MDHEN and CDR2 SYDVKM. The CDR3 spans 16 residues. V lost 3 bases to trimming and J lost 1 base, with 12 bases between them. For the CDR3, the DNA is TGTGCCAGCAGTTTTTCAAGACAGAAGAACACCGGGGAGCTGTTTTTT. Translation gives CASSFSRQKNTGELFF. The variable domain in full, completed from reference TRBV28 and TRBJ2-2, reads DVKVTQSSRYLVKRTGEKVFLECVQDMDHENMFWYRQDPGLGLRLIYFSYDVKMKEKGDIPEGYSVSREKKERFSLILESASTNQTSMYLCASSFSRQKNTGELFFGEGSRLTVL.

The chain employs TRBV5-1 and TRBJ2-7; TRBD2 agrees at 8 bases. Germline V gene data show CDR1 as SGHRS and CDR2 as YFSETQ. J gave up 1 base and V 0 bases, and 0 bases lay outside the gene matches. There are 14 residues in the CDR3. The CDR3 DNA reads TGCGCCAGCAGCTTGGGACTAGCGTCCTACGAGCAGTACTTC. Amino acids: CASSLGLASYEQYF.

The V call is TRBV6-6, the J call TRBJ1-1, with D possibly being TRBD1 (6 bases). CDR3 size: 13 residues. Trimming took off 7 bases at V and 3 bases at J, with 12 bases between the two ends. Germline lookup yields CDR1 MNHNY and CDR2 SVGAGI (reference sequence). The CDR3 coding sequence is TGTGCCAGCACCGAACAGGGCTACACTGAAGCTTTCTTT. Translated, it gives CASTEQGYTEAFF.

CDR3 bases: TGTGCCAGCAGCCAGCAGACAGGGGGCAAAAACATTCAGTACTTC. Protein: CASSQQTGGKNIQYF. This chain uses TRBV11-2 with TRBJ2-4; TRBD1 matches at 9 bases. This CDR3 contains 15 residues. V lost 5 bases to trimming and J lost 3 bases; unmatched junction nucleotides: 5. The germline gives CDR1 SGHAT, CDR2 FQNNGV.

The chain is built from TRBV28 and TRBJ2-2; 7 bases align to TRBD2. CDR3 size: 16 residues. CDR1 is MDHEN and CDR2 is SYDVKM in the germline V gene. The V segment lost 3 bases and the J segment 2 bases; nucleotides outside the gene matches: 6. Here the CDR3 DNA reads TGTGCCAGCAGTTTCGACCTAGCGGAAAACACCGGGGAGCTGTTTTTT. Translating it yields CASSFDLAENTGELFF.

The chain carries TRBV4-2 and TRBJ2-4; tentative D call: TRBD2 (7 bases). This CDR3 has 16 residues. Germline CDR1 reads LGHNA; CDR2 reads YNFKEQ. V dropped 4 bases and J dropped 7 bases, with 20 bases sitting between them. CDR3 sequence (DNA): TGTGCCAGCAGCCCTACATCAGGACTAGGGGGGAACATTCAGTACTTC. Its translation: CASSPTSGLGGNIQYF.

V and J are TRBV9 and TRBJ2-7; no definite D call. The CDR3 loop spans 12 amino acids. V dropped 3 bases and J dropped 3 bases, with 7 bases sitting between them. CDR1 is SGDLS and CDR2 is YYNGEE in the germline V gene. The CDR3 nucleotides are TGTGCCAGCAGCGCCTCGGGCTACGAGCAGTACTTC. Protein product: CASSASGYEQYF.

The chain combines TRBV30 with TRBJ2-7; the D gene could be TRBD1 or TRBD2 (5 bases each). The CDR3 is 13 residues long. V lost 3 bases to trimming and J lost 2 bases, with 11 bases between them. Germline V gene data show CDR1 as GTSNPN and CDR2 as SVGIG (reference sequence). CDR3 loop: CAWRGTPPYEQYF. In DNA, the CDR3 is TGTGCCTGGAGAGGGACGCCCCCCTACGAGCAGTACTTC.

The chain uses TRBV5-5 and TRBJ2-2, with D possibly TRBD1 on 5 matching bases. Germline values: CDR1 SGHKS, CDR2 YYEKEE (reference sequence). CDR3 size: 14 residues. The ends were cut back, 2 bases at V and 9 bases at J, with 14 bases in the middle. CDR3 protein: CASSLVLQGWELFF. The CDR3 DNA follows: TGTGCCAGCAGCTTAGTACTGCAGGGCTGGGAGCTGTTTTTT.

CDR3 coding DNA: TGTGCCTGGAGTGTACCAGGTAGGAACACTGAAGCTTTCTTT. Translation gives CAWSVPGRNTEAFF. The chain links TRBV30 to TRBJ1-1; D is unresolved. CDR1 is GTSNPN, CDR2 SVGIG, per germline (reference sequence). Trimming removed 0 bases at V and 1 base at J, with 9 bases between. The CDR3 has 14 residues.

CDR3 nucleotide sequence: TGTGCCAGCAGTGCTCTAGGACAGGGGAGCCCCTACAATGAGCAGTTCTTC. Protein sequence: CASSALGQGSPYNEQFF. V gene TRBV6-1 combines with J gene TRBJ2-1; 9 bases agree with TRBD1. CDR1 and CDR2 (germline): MNHNS, SASEGT. After removal of 4 bases from V and 2 bases from J, the junction contained 9 bases not matched to a gene. The CDR3 is made up of 17 amino acids.

With respect to this clone: Other DNA sequences in the sample encode the same CDR3. V usage is TRBV7-3 and J usage is TRBJ2-2, with 10 positions matching TRBD1. Germline V gives CDR1 SGHTA, CDR2 FQGTGA. J was trimmed by 1 base and V by 5 bases; bases with no gene match: 1. This CDR3 region has 15 residues. The CDR3 sequence: CASSRTGGNTGELFF. The CDR3 coding sequence is TGTGCCAGCAGCCGGACAGGGGGGAACACCGGGGAGCTGTTTTTT. Complete variable domain (other parts from reference TRBV7-3 and TRBJ2-2): GAGVSQTPSNKVTEKGKYVELRCDPISGHTALYWYRQSLGQGPEFLIYFQGTGAADDSGLPNDRFFAVRPEGSVSTLKIQRTERGDSAVYLCASSRTGGNTGELFFGEGSRLTVL.

The chain employs TRBV5-1 and TRBJ2-3; no definite D call. CDR1 and CDR2 from the germline V gene are SGHRS and YFSETQ. V dropped 0 bases and J dropped 0 bases, with 5 bases sitting between them. CDR3 length: 14 residues. CDR3 amino acids: CASSLAASTDTQYF. CDR3 DNA: TGCGCCAGCAGCTTGGCCGCCAGCACAGATACGCAGTATTTT.

The rearrangement uses TRBV30 and TRBJ1-1, with D hard to call. CDR1 and CDR2 from the germline V gene are GTSNPN and SVGIG (reference sequence). This CDR3 region has 12 residues. V was pared by 5 bases and J by 1 base, with 8 bases between. The CDR3 sequence is CAWSGTNTEAFF. In DNA form, the CDR3 reads TGTGCCTGGTCGGGAACGAACACTGAAGCTTTCTTT.

This clone has only one observation. The V and J genes are TRBV4-2 and TRBJ1-3; 7 nucleotides match TRBD1. Germline CDR1 is LGHNA and CDR2 is YNFKEQ. The CDR3 is 16 residues long. V gave up 0 bases and J gave up 3 bases; unmatched junction bases: 5. The CDR3 loop reads CASSQDDRGLGNTIYF. The CDR3 bases are TGTGCCAGCAGCCAAGATGATAGGGGGCTTGGAAACACCATATATTTT.

The chain combines TRBV19 with TRBJ1-5; perhaps TRBD1 as D (5 bases). V was clipped by 3 bases and J by 0 bases, with 9 bases between them. Germline V lookup: CDR1 LNHDA, CDR2 SQIVND (reference sequence). The CDR3 covers 15 residues. The CDR3 sequence is CASSIGGISNQPQHF. The CDR3, as DNA: TGTGCCAGTAGTATTGGGGGTATTAGCAATCAGCCCCAGCATTTT.

This chain uses TRBV6-5 with TRBJ2-3; tentative D call: TRBD1 (6 bases). CDR3 length equals 15 residues. Trimming removed 5 bases at V and 3 bases at J, with 15 bases between. Germline values: CDR1 MNHEY, CDR2 SVGAGI. The CDR3 is CASSPLRTVTDTQYF. CDR3 DNA sequence: TGTGCCAGCAGTCCACTAAGGACAGTGACAGATACGCAGTATTTT.

The rearrangement joins TRBV7-3 to TRBJ2-7; D is perhaps TRBD1 or TRBD2 (5 bases each). The CDR3 totals 13 residues. Germline V gene sequence: CDR1 SGHTA, CDR2 FQGTGA. Between the trimmed V and J ends, which lost 5 bases and 6 bases, there was a span of 14 bases. CDR3: CASSPGTHGEQYF. DNA of the CDR3: TGTGCCAGCAGCCCAGGGACGCACGGCGAGCAGTACTTC.

The chain is built from TRBV28 and TRBJ1-1; D might be TRBD1 (6 bases). Trimming left V 5 bases short and J 4 bases short, with 17 bases between. Germline values: CDR1 MDHEN, CDR2 SYDVKM. The length of the CDR3 is 15 residues. CDR3 coding DNA: TGTGCCAGCAGTCTTCGGCCCCGAGGGGGCACTGAAGCTTTCTTT. Translated: CASSLRPRGGTEAFF.

This rearrangement joins TRBV30 to TRBJ2-1; D may be TRBD1 or TRBD2 (6 bases each). Germline assignment: CDR1 GTSNPN and CDR2 SVGIG (reference sequence). The CDR3 is 15 amino acids. Trimming cost V 3 bases and J 5 bases, with 17 bases left between them. CDR3 nucleotide sequence: TGTGCCTGGAGCCGCCGGGGGCGGGAAGACAATGAGCAGTTCTTC. This codes for CAWSRRGREDNEQFF.

This clone was detected only once. V usage is TRBV7-8 and J usage is TRBJ1-2; no definite D call. Germline lookup yields CDR1 SGHVS and CDR2 FQNEAQ. Between the trimmed V and J ends, which lost 1 base and 4 bases, there was a span of 13 bases. This CDR3 region has 15 residues. The CDR3 spells CASSLVGPWGYGYTF. The DNA of the CDR3 is TGTGCCAGCAGCTTAGTTGGGCCCTGGGGCTATGGCTACACCTTC. The full variable domain, its missing parts supplied by reference TRBV7-8 and TRBJ1-2, is GAGVSQSPRYKVAKRGQDVALRCDPISGHVSLFWYQQALGQGPEFLTYFQNEAQLDKSGLPSDRFFAERPEGSVSTLKIQRTQQEDSAVYLCASSLVGPWGYGYTFGSGTRLTVV.

The chain joins TRBV28 to TRBJ2-1; D not resolved. Between the trimmed V and J ends, which lost 4 bases and 5 bases, there was a span of 0 bases. This CDR3 is 10 amino acids long. Germline-derived CDR1 and CDR2 are MDHEN and SYDVKM. DNA for the CDR3: TGTGCCAGCAGTTACAATGAGCAGTTCTTC. This encodes CASSYNEQFF.

This chain joins TRBV4-3 and TRBJ2-3; TRBD1 aligns across 9 bases. The CDR3 covers 13 residues. Unmatched junction bases numbered 0, after V lost 3 bases and J lost 5 bases. CDR1 and CDR2 (germline): LGHNA, YSLEER. This chain's CDR3 is CASSQDRGDTQYF. The CDR3 bases are TGCGCCAGCAGCCAGGACAGGGGAGATACGCAGTATTTT.

This clone was found a few times. The chain combines TRBV7-6 with TRBJ1-5, with a tentative D call TRBD1 (5 bases). The CDR3 totals 13 residues. Germline CDR1 reads SGHVS; CDR2 reads FNYEAQ. The germline V and J ends were trimmed by 3 bases and 3 bases, with 6 bases remaining between them. The DNA for the CDR3 is TGTGCCAGCAGCTTGACAGTCAATCAGCCCCAGCATTTT. Its translation: CASSLTVNQPQHF. Looking up the rest from reference TRBV7-6 and TRBJ1-5 gives the full variable domain: GAGVSQSPRYKVTKRGQDVALRCDPISGHVSLYWYRQALGQGPEFLTYFNYEAQQDKSGLPNDRFSAERPEGSISTLTIQRTEQRDSAMYRCASSLTVNQPQHFGDGTRLSIL.

The chain has TRBV7-2 and TRBJ1-5, with 8 bases identical to TRBD1. The V and J ends lost 5 bases and 7 bases, in that order; junction bases with no gene match: 10. In germline, CDR1 is SGHTA, CDR2 FQGNSA. This CDR3 spans 15 amino acids. For the CDR3, the DNA is TGTGCCAGCAGCAGAGGACAGGGTGGGTTGCAGCCCCAGCATTTT. It translates to CASSRGQGGLQPQHF.

The CDR3 DNA follows: TGTGCCAGCAGGGCCGACAGGGATAACTATGGCTACACCTTC. Residues: CASRADRDNYGYTF. The rearrangement links TRBV25-1 to TRBJ1-2, with 7 bases lining up with TRBD1. The CDR3 has 14 amino acids. Germline CDR1 MGHDK, CDR2 SYGVNS. The V and J ends lost 6 bases and 1 base, in that order; junction bases with no gene match: 5.

The V and J genes are TRBV4-3 and TRBJ2-7; 9 bases map to TRBD2. With 0 bases clipped from V and 9 bases from J, the junction kept 6 bases outside the gene matches. This CDR3 is 14 amino acids long. Looked up from germline, CDR1 is LGHNA and CDR2 is YSLEER. CDR3 bases: TGCGCCAGCAGCCAAGATGGGGGGACTAGCAGGCAGTACTTC. Its translation: CASSQDGGTSRQYF.

The chain employs TRBV19 and TRBJ1-4; no definite D call. The CDR3 length is 14 residues. CDR1 and CDR2 (germline): LNHDA, SQIVND (reference sequence). The V end lost 3 bases, the J end lost 4 bases, and 9 bases lay between the germline ends. DNA for the CDR3: TGTGCCAGTAGTATCCGACAAAATAATGAAAAACTGTTTTTT. Its translation is CASSIRQNNEKLFF. Complete variable domain (other parts from reference TRBV19 and TRBJ1-4): DGGITQSPKYLFRKEGQNVTLSCEQNLNHDAMYWYRQDPGQGLRLIYYSQIVNDFQKGDIAEGYSVSREKKESFPLTVTSAQKNPTAFYLCASSIRQNNEKLFFGSGTQLSVL.